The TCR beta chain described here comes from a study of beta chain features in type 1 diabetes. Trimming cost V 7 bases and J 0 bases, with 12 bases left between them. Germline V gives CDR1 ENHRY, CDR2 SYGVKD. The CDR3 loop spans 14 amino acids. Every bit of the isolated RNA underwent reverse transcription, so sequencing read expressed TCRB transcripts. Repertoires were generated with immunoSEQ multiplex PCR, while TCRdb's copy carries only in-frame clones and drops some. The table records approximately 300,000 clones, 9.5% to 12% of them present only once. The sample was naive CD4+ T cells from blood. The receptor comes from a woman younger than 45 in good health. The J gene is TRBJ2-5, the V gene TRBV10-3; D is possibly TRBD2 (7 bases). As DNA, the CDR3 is TGTGCCATCAAGGGGGGGATGTACCAAGAGACCCAGTACTTC. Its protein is CAIKGGMYQETQYF.